A selection of T cell receptor beta chains follows, all from one sample in a study of blood T cell repertoires in COVID-19. Profiled with immunoSEQ multiplex PCR; TCRdb holds only in-frame clones, not every one. In the table there are around 300,000 clones, roughly 90% of which are singletons. Sequenced input: PBMCs or T cells enriched from blood (not recorded which). The receptors shown here come from a woman aged 18-29 years with acute COVID-19. CDR3s include the opening cysteine and the closing phenylalanine or tryptophan. D genes are given only for firm matches. Clone sizes are given selectively: once, few, many, or a class where the clone is expanded.

abundance,v_gene,d_gene,j_gene,CDR3nt,CDR3aa
-,TRBV19,-,TRBJ2-7,TGTGCCAGTAGTCCCCTCGGGAGTAGATCCTACGAGCAGTACTTC,CASSPLGSRSYEQYF
-,TRBV5-1,TRBD1,TRBJ2-7,TGCGCCAGCAGCTCGACAGGGGACGAGCAGTACTTC,CASSSTGDEQYF
-,TRBV19,TRBD1,TRBJ1-5,TGTGCCAGTAGTATAGTTCCGACAGGGGGCTCTCAGCCCCAGCATTTT,CASSIVPTGGSQPQHF
-,TRBV7-8,TRBD2,TRBJ2-3,TGTGCCACCTCTCTAGCGGGTGGAGGCACAGATACGCAGTATTTT,CATSLAGGGTDTQYF
-,TRBV4-2,TRBD1,TRBJ1-1,TGTGCCAGCAGCCAAGATGGGGGACCCGGCGGCAGGGGGACCAACACTGAAGCTTTCTTT,CASSQDGGPGGRGTNTEAFF
-,TRBV18,TRBD1,TRBJ2-7,TGTGCCAGCTCACTTGACAGGGGCTACGAGCAGTACTTC,CASSLDRGYEQYF
-,TRBV18,-,TRBJ2-7,TGTGCCAGCTCCGAGAGGGAAGGCTACGAGCAGTACTTC,CASSEREGYEQYF
-,TRBV9,-,TRBJ1-6,TGTGCCAGCAGCAACAAACAGGGTTTCTCAGGAGATAATTCACCCCTCCACTTT,CASSNKQGFSGDNSPLHF
-,TRBV11-2,TRBD1,TRBJ1-1,TGTGCCAGCAGCTTAGATCTCGCCGGGACAGGGTTTTCGAGGAACACTGAAGCTTTCTTT,CASSLDLAGTGFSRNTEAFF
-,TRBV12-5,TRBD1,TRBJ2-7,TGTGCTAGTGGACCCGCACCCGGGACAGGGGGTTACGAGCAGTACTTC,CASGPAPGTGGYEQYF
-,TRBV19,-,TRBJ1-2,TGTGCCAGTAGTATCGGCAGGCCCCCGGGGTATGGCTACACCTTC,CASSIGRPPGYGYTF
-,TRBV19,-,TRBJ2-3,TGTGCCAGTAAAGCGGAGCGGGCGGTCACAGATACGCAGTATTTT,CASKAERAVTDTQYF
-,TRBV10-3,TRBD2,TRBJ2-5,TGTGCCGCGGGGGTAACGGAGACCCAGTACTTC,CAAGVTETQYF
once,TRBV4-1,-,TRBJ1-1,TGCGCCAGCAGCCAAGACCTAGCACAGAAGAACACTGAAGCTTTCTTT,CASSQDLAQKNTEAFF
-,TRBV5-6,TRBD1,TRBJ1-4,TGTGCCAGCAGCCGGGACAGGGGTGAAAAACTGTTTTTT,CASSRDRGEKLFF
once,TRBV14,-,TRBJ2-3,TGTGCCAGCAGCCACGCAGATACGCAGTATTTT,CASSHADTQYF
-,TRBV6-1,TRBD1,TRBJ1-5,TGTGCCAGCAGTGAAGTCGAAAGGACAGGGGTTCAGCCCCAGCATTTT,CASSEVERTGVQPQHF
-,TRBV27,TRBD2,TRBJ2-1,TGTGCCAGCAGTTCTTGGACTAGCGGGAGATACAATGAGCAGTTCTTC,CASSSWTSGRYNEQFF
-,TRBV10-2,TRBD2,TRBJ2-4,TGCGCCAGCAGGAGACTAGCGGGAGCCAAAAACATTCAGTACTTC,CASRRLAGAKNIQYF
-,TRBV18,-,TRBJ1-6,TGTGCCAGCTCACCACCAAGCCGTAATTCACCCCTCCACTTT,CASSPPSRNSPLHF
once,TRBV25-1,TRBD1,TRBJ1-4,TGTGCCAGCAGTGACGGGACAGGGAGCGAAAAACTGTTTTTT,CASSDGTGSEKLFF
-,TRBV7-9,-,TRBJ2-1,TGTGCCAGCAGCTTAGCGTGGGTAGCGGACAATGAGCAGTTCTTC,CASSLAWVADNEQFF
-,TRBV12-3/TRBV12-4,TRBD1,TRBJ2-2,TGTGCCAGCAGCCGACAGGGCCCCGGGGAGCTGTTTTTT,CASSRQGPGELFF
once,TRBV4-2,-,TRBJ2-1,TGTGCCAGCAGCCAAGCCCGAACGGGAGTCCCCTACAATGAGCAGTTCTTC,CASSQARTGVPYNEQFF
once,TRBV19,TRBD1,TRBJ2-7,TGTGCCAGTAGTACGCTGGACAGGGCGACAGGTTACGAGCAGTACTTC,CASSTLDRATGYEQYF